Listed here are 7 T cell receptor beta chains from one sample, sequenced in a study of blood T cell repertoires in COVID-19. Some clones are missing from TCRdb's copy, which holds only in-frame ones; the method was immunoSEQ multiplex PCR. The sample includes about 180,000 clones, roughly 85% of them seen just once. Sequenced material: peripheral blood. These receptors were taken from a man aged 50 or older with active or convalescent COVID-19.

The J gene is TRBJ1-6, the V gene TRBV28, with 8 nucleotides matching TRBD1. With V trimmed by 3 bases and J by 8 bases, 3 bases remained unmatched. Looked up from germline, CDR1 is MDHEN and CDR2 is SYDVKM. The CDR3 consists of 14 residues. In DNA, the CDR3 is TGTGCCAGCAGTTTCGGGACAGGAGATTCACCCCTCCACTTT. Translation gives CASSFGTGDSPLHF.

This chain joins TRBV5-1 and TRBJ1-2, with D unresolved. The germline CDR1 and CDR2 sequences are SGHRS and YFSETQ. CDR3 length: 14 amino acids. V gave up 2 bases and J gave up 8 bases, with 16 bases separating them. As DNA, the CDR3 is TGCGCCAGCAGCTTCAACTCGGGAGGAGTGGGCTACACCTTC. This sequence encodes CASSFNSGGVGYTF.

The chain couples TRBV27 to TRBJ1-5, with D possibly being TRBD1 (5 bases). From germline, CDR1 is MNHEY and CDR2 SMNVEV (reference sequence). The CDR3 extends over 15 amino acids. V lost 3 bases and J 7 bases, leaving 16 bases between the germline ends. The CDR3 reads CASSLAGHPAQPQHF. The CDR3, as DNA: TGTGCCAGCAGTTTGGCCGGACATCCTGCCCAGCCCCAGCATTTT.

The chain is built from TRBV18 and TRBJ2-3; no clear D. Germline V CDR1 and CDR2: KGHSH, LQKENI. The V and J ends lost 4 bases and 2 bases respectively, with 4 bases between them. This CDR3 contains 12 residues. The CDR3 DNA reads TGTGCCAGCTCACTCATCACAGATACGCAGTATTTT. This sequence encodes CASSLITDTQYF.

The chain is built from TRBV3-1 (or the pseudogene TRBV3-2) and TRBJ1-3; no clear D gene. The CDR3 sequence is 13 residues long. Germline CDR1 and CDR2: LGHDT and YNNKEL (reference sequence). The V end lost 8 bases, the J end lost 0 bases, and 8 bases lay between the germline ends. Here the CDR3 DNA reads TGTGCCAGCCTCGAGTTCTCTGGAAACACCATATATTTT. Amino acid sequence: CASLEFSGNTIYF.

The gene calls are TRBV14 and TRBJ2-1; D perhaps matches TRBD2 (6 bases). The CDR3 has 15 residues. Germline V lookup: CDR1 SGHDN, CDR2 FVKESK. Trimming shortened V by 3 bases and J by 7 bases, and 16 bases separated the two germline ends. The CDR3 coding sequence is TGTGCCAGCAGCCAGGCCGGGACTCGAAGGAATGAGCAGTTCTTC. Residues: CASSQAGTRRNEQFF.

J is TRBJ1-4 and V is TRBV28; 7 nucleotides align to TRBD1. CDR1 and CDR2 from the germline V gene are MDHEN and SYDVKM. The CDR3 sequence is 16 residues long. The trim removed 7 bases at V and 5 bases at J, leaving 13 bases unmatched. CDR3 sequence reads: CASTARGEAENEKLFF. The DNA of the CDR3 is TGTGCCAGCACGGCCAGGGGGGAGGCTGAGAATGAAAAACTGTTTTTT.